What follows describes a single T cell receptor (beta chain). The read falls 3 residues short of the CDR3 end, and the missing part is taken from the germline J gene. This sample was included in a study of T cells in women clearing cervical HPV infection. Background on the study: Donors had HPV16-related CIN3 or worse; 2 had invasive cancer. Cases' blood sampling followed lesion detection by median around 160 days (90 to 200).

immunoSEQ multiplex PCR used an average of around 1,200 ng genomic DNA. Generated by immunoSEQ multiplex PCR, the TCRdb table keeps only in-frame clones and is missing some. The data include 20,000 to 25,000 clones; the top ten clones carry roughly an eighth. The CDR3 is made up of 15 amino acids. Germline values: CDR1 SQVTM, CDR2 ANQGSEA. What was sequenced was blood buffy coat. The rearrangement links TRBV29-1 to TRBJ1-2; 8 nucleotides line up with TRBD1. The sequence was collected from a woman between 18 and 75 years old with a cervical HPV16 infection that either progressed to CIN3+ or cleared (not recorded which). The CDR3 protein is CSVEGTGTGTDTYTF. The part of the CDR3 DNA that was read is TGCAGCGTTGAAGGGACAGGGACGGGCACAGATACC.